Shown below are 10 T cell receptor beta chains from a single sample sequenced in a study of OX40 agonist ivuxolimab in advanced cancers. Clones were read by immunoSEQ multiplex PCR, and TCRdb kept only the in-frame ones, dropping some. The table records more than 95,000 clones, about 90% of them present only once. This material consisted of CD4+ or CD8+ T cells sorted from blood, taken in a trial of the OX40 agonist ivuxolimab. The receptors originated from an adult with an advanced solid tumor such as melanoma, head and neck, liver or kidney cancer.

The chain joins TRBV5-1 to TRBJ2-7; D is ambiguous. Trimming took 0 bases from V and 6 from J, leaving 22 bases between them. Germline lookup yields CDR1 SGHRS and CDR2 YFSETQ. CDR3 length equals 17 residues. The CDR3, as DNA: TGCGCCAGCAGCTTGGGGCTTCCTGCCCAACGCCTACGCGAGCAGTACTTC. This gives the protein CASSLGLPAQRLREQYF.

This clone was seen more than once but under ten times. This chain links TRBV28 with TRBJ1-2; the D gene is possibly TRBD1 (5 bases). From germline, CDR1 is MDHEN and CDR2 SYDVKM. V was shortened by 8 bases and J by 0 bases, with 13 bases between the two germline ends. The CDR3 loop spans 14 amino acids. The CDR3, as DNA: TGTGCCAGCCGCGGGACCGCAGCTAACTATGGCTACACCTTC. This encodes CASRGTAANYGYTF.

The chain joins TRBV11-3 to TRBJ2-3; no definite D call. The V and J ends lost 4 bases and 6 bases respectively, with 11 bases between them. Germline V gene data show CDR1 as SGHNT and CDR2 as YENEEA. The CDR3 sequence is 13 residues long. The CDR3 region has the DNA TGTGCCAGCAGCTCCGGTGTGCTGGATACGCAGTATTTT. Its protein product is CASSSGVLDTQYF.

This chain joins TRBV6-6 and TRBJ2-2; weak D call: TRBD2 (6 bases). Per the germline V gene, CDR1 is MNHNY and CDR2 is SVGAGI (reference sequence). The V gene lost 10 bases and the J gene lost 3 bases, with 15 bases spanning the gap. CDR3 length equals 14 residues. DNA of the CDR3: TGTGCCACCGAGGGCGGGGCGGACACCGGGGAGCTGTTTTTT. This sequence encodes CATEGGADTGELFF.

The rearrangement links TRBV10-2 to TRBJ1-5; the D is unclear. Germline CDR1 WSHSY, CDR2 SAAADI. V lost 3 bases, J lost 4 bases, and 4 bases lay in between. CDR3 length: 12 residues. The CDR3 is CASSDRNQPQHF. The CDR3 nucleotides read TGCGCCAGCAGTGACAGAAATCAGCCCCAGCATTTT.

The chain employs TRBV15 and TRBJ1-1; D possibly corresponds to TRBD1 (5 bases). Germline V gene lookup returns CDR1 LNHNV and CDR2 YYDKDF (reference sequence). The CDR3 totals 16 residues. V was clipped by 5 bases and J by 0 bases, with 16 bases between them. DNA of the CDR3: TGTGCCACCAGCCAGAGTCCCGGACACCTGAACACTGAAGCTTTCTTT. It yields the protein CATSQSPGHLNTEAFF.

V and J are TRBV9 and TRBJ2-7; D perhaps matches TRBD2 (5 bases). V was clipped by 4 bases and J by 1 base, with 9 bases between them. Germline V gene sequence: CDR1 SGDLS, CDR2 YYNGEE. The CDR3 has 13 amino acids. The CDR3 bases are TGTGCCAGCAGCCGGAGAGGGTCCTACGAGCAGTACTTC. Translated: CASSRRGSYEQYF.

The chain carries TRBV7-9 and TRBJ1-2, with 7 bases identical to TRBD1. The V segment lost 4 bases and the J segment 6 bases; nucleotides outside the gene matches: 2. Per the germline V gene, CDR1 is SEHNR and CDR2 is FQNEAQ (reference sequence). The CDR3 contains 12 residues. This CDR3 reads CASSYQGDGYTF. Written as DNA, the CDR3 is TGTGCCAGCAGCTATCAGGGGGATGGCTACACCTTC.

This rearrangement joins TRBV4-3 to TRBJ2-5; 11 nucleotides align to TRBD1. V gave up 4 bases and J gave up 5 bases; unmatched junction bases: 12. CDR1 is LGHNA, CDR2 YSLEER, per germline. The CDR3 totals 17 residues. This chain's CDR3 is CASSLTLDRGLSETQYF. The CDR3, as DNA: TGCGCCAGCAGCCTAACCTTGGACAGGGGGCTAAGTGAGACCCAGTACTTC.

The rearrangement links TRBV19 to TRBJ1-2, with TRBD1 identical over 9 bases. CDR3 length: 14 residues. J gave up 3 bases and V 5 bases, and 4 bases lay outside the gene matches. Germline V gene sequence: CDR1 LNHDA, CDR2 SQIVND (reference sequence). The CDR3 protein is CASSSRTGDYGYTF. DNA for the CDR3: TGTGCCAGTAGTTCCCGGACAGGGGACTATGGCTACACCTTC.